These 14 T cell receptor beta chains were all obtained from the same sample, sequenced in a study of CD8 T cells in ankylosing spondylitis. TCRdb called the 5' RACE reads again in MiXCR, with one record for every CDR3 protein. The sample lists 30,000 to 40,000 distinct CDR3 sequences, more than 5.5% occurring once. Sequencing input: blood, either unsorted or a sorted T cell fraction (not recorded which). Receptors originate from a male donor with ankylosing spondylitis or in good health (not recorded which).

This clonotype showed up many times. This CDR3 reads CSAPDGGFGTDTQYF. As DNA, the CDR3 is TGCAGCGCCCCCGACGGGGGGTTTGGAACAGATACGCAGTATTTT. J is TRBJ2-3 and V is TRBV29-1; 7 bases map to TRBD2. The J segment lost 3 bases and the V segment lost 7 bases, leaving 13 bases of the junction unmatched. Germline CDR1 and CDR2: SQVTM and ANQGSEA. The CDR3 extends over 15 amino acids.

In this sample, this clonotype turned up many times. The chain recombines TRBV20-1 with TRBJ1-5; D is ambiguous. The CDR3 runs to 15 residues. Germline V gene data show CDR1 as DFQATT and CDR2 as SNEGSKA (reference sequence). V lost 4 bases to trimming and J lost 0 bases, with 13 bases between them. CDR3 loop: CSATVENYSNQPQHF. The CDR3 region has the DNA TGCAGTGCTACAGTGGAGAACTATAGCAATCAGCCCCAGCATTTT.

This clonotype showed up many times. The rearrangement links TRBV28 to TRBJ2-5, with 8 bases matching TRBD2. J gave up 2 bases and V 3 bases, and 2 bases lay outside the gene matches. This CDR3 spans 14 amino acids. Germline-derived CDR1 and CDR2 are MDHEN and SYDVKM. CDR3 loop: CASSFTSGQETQYF. For the CDR3, the DNA is TGTGCCAGCAGTTTCACTAGCGGACAAGAGACCCAGTACTTC.

This clonotype has ten or more counts. This chain links TRBV29-1 with TRBJ1-1; no reliable D call. With 4 bases removed from V and 1 base from J, the gap between germline ends came to 10 bases. Per the germline V gene, CDR1 is SQVTM and CDR2 is ANQGSEA. The CDR3 length is 13 residues. The CDR3 DNA reads as TGCAGCGTTGGGGTACAGTCGAACACTGAAGCTTTCTTT. It specifies CSVGVQSNTEAFF.

Many counts were recorded for this clonotype. The gene calls are TRBV10-2 and TRBJ2-7; 8 nucleotides align to TRBD1. CDR1 is WSHSY and CDR2 is SAAADI in the germline V gene. V dropped 8 bases and J dropped 2; count of bases not matched to a gene: 11. The CDR3 has 15 amino acids. CDR3: CASGFDGTGAYEQYF. Here the CDR3 DNA reads TGCGCCAGCGGTTTTGATGGGACAGGAGCCTACGAGCAGTACTTC.

V gene TRBV7-2 combines with J gene TRBJ2-2; D gene ambiguous. This CDR3 region has 13 residues. Germline assignment: CDR1 SGHTA and CDR2 FQGNSA. Trimming removed 2 bases from V and 3 bases from J, with 4 bases in between. In nucleotides, the CDR3 is TGTGCCAGCAGCTTACACTACACCGGGGAGCTGTTTTTT. Translated: CASSLHYTGELFF.

The sample holds a few counts of this clonotype. The V gene is TRBV13, the J gene TRBJ2-3; D is unresolved. Germline loops: CDR1 PRHDT, CDR2 FYEKMQ (reference sequence). The CDR3 sequence is 16 residues long. Trimming removed 4 bases at V and 2 bases at J, with 16 bases between. The DNA for the CDR3 is TGTGCCAGCAGCTCCCCCTCTGAGTTAGTCACAGATACGCAGTATTTT. This gives the protein CASSSPSELVTDTQYF.

This clonotype was observed a few times. The rearrangement uses TRBV29-1 and TRBJ1-1; D remains ambiguous. The CDR3 spans 13 residues. With 4 bases removed from V and 5 bases from J, the gap between germline ends came to 14 bases. CDR1 is SQVTM, CDR2 ANQGSEA, per germline. The CDR3 sequence: CSVVQALGTEAFF. CDR3 DNA sequence: TGCAGCGTTGTGCAAGCACTGGGGACTGAAGCTTTCTTT.

At least ten counts were recorded for this clonotype. This sequence joins TRBV20-1 and TRBJ2-7; D not certain. Trimming took 4 bases from V and 2 from J, leaving 9 bases between them. Germline V gene lookup returns CDR1 DFQATT and CDR2 SNEGSKA (reference sequence). This CDR3 has 12 amino acids. The DNA for the CDR3 is TGCAGTGCTATCGGTTCTACCTACGAGCAGTACTTC. Amino acids: CSAIGSTYEQYF.

Ten or more counts support this clonotype. The rearrangement links TRBV18 to TRBJ2-2, with a tentative D call TRBD2 (6 bases). This CDR3 region has 16 residues. Germline lookup yields CDR1 KGHSH and CDR2 LQKENI. V was clipped by 3 bases and J by 2 bases, with 13 bases between them. CDR3 in DNA: TGTGCCAGCTCACCCCTTGGGGGGTCAAACACCGGGGAGCTGTTTTTT. Its translation is CASSPLGGSNTGELFF.

In its sample, this clonotype was seen many times. The germline gene is not matched at one end of the junction; a read error may be the cause. This chain's CDR3 is CSALTSGSRPDTRYF. DNA of the CDR3: TGCAGTGCTCTGACTAGCGGGAGTCGCCCAGATACGCGGTATTTT. The chain recombines TRBV20-1 with TRBJ2-3, with TRBD2 matching over 12 bases. The CDR3 extends over 15 amino acids. The V gene's germline CDR1 is DFQATT and CDR2 SNEGSKA (reference sequence).

Ten or more counts support this clonotype. The chain employs TRBV7-8 and TRBJ2-3, with TRBD1 matching 7 bases. Germline V lookup: CDR1 SGHVS, CDR2 FQNEAQ. Losses at the gene ends were 0 bases for V and 2 bases for J; bases not matched to a gene: 8. This CDR3 contains 17 residues. CDR3 in amino acids: CASSLAVGQEYTDTQYF. DNA for the CDR3: TGTGCCAGCAGCTTAGCGGTTGGACAGGAGTACACAGATACGCAGTATTTT.

This clonotype was seen repeatedly, ten times or more. The J gene is TRBJ2-2, the V gene TRBV5-1; 7 bases align to TRBD1. J lost 7 bases, V lost 2 bases, and 5 bases had no gene match. CDR3 length equals 14 residues. Germline-derived CDR1 and CDR2 are SGHRS and YFSETQ. The CDR3 is CASSLTGVSGELFF. CDR3 DNA sequence: TGCGCCAGCAGCTTAACAGGGGTTAGCGGGGAGCTGTTTTTT.

Many counts were recorded for this clonotype. This sequence joins TRBV27 and TRBJ1-5, with D maybe TRBD1 (5 bases). Germline lookup yields CDR1 MNHEY and CDR2 SMNVEV (reference sequence). V lost 3 bases to trimming and J lost 4 bases, with 16 bases between them. The length of the CDR3 is 16 residues. This CDR3 is CASSLKPHDSNQPQHF. CDR3 coding DNA: TGTGCCAGCAGTTTGAAGCCCCACGACAGTAATCAGCCCCAGCATTTT.